These 20 T cell receptor beta chains were sequenced from one sample in a study of OX40 agonist ivuxolimab in advanced cancers. Method: immunoSEQ multiplex PCR; TCRdb's copy keeps in-frame clones and lacks some. Of approximately 69,000 clones listed, about three quarters are singletons. The specimen was CD4+ or CD8+ T cells sorted from blood, collected in a trial of the OX40 agonist ivuxolimab. Source of these receptors: an adult with an advanced solid tumor such as melanoma, head and neck, liver or kidney cancer.

The V and J genes are TRBV29-1 and TRBJ2-7; possible D gene TRBD2, 5 bases. The V end lost 7 bases, the J end lost 0 bases, and 13 bases lay between the germline ends. Looked up from germline, CDR1 is SQVTM and CDR2 is ANQGSEA. The CDR3 length is 13 residues. CDR3 loop: CSGGKGPSYEQYF. CDR3 in DNA: TGCAGCGGAGGGAAGGGTCCCTCCTACGAGCAGTACTTC.

This chain's CDR3 is CASSPSRDGRSYGYTF. The CDR3 DNA reads as TGTGCCAGCAGCCCCTCCAGGGACGGAAGATCTTATGGCTACACCTTC. The chain combines TRBV9 with TRBJ1-2; TRBD1 is a possible D gene (5 bases). This CDR3 region has 16 residues. V was trimmed by 4 bases and J by 5 bases, leaving 21 bases between them. Germline V CDR1 and CDR2: SGDLS, YYNGEE.

This clone was found once. The chain combines TRBV5-1 with TRBJ1-1; 9 nucleotides match TRBD1. CDR3 length: 17 residues. CDR1 and CDR2 (germline): SGHRS, YFSETQ. Trimming cost V 4 bases and J 0 bases; bases outside gene matches: 10. DNA of the CDR3: TGCGCCAGCAGCCCACAGGGGGCGCGAACGGTGAACACTGAAGCTTTCTTT. Amino acids: CASSPQGARTVNTEAFF.

Note on this clone: Germline and junction disagree at one end, which may indicate a read error. The J gene is TRBJ2-1, the V gene TRBV19; weak D call: TRBD2 (6 bases). The CDR3 has 14 residues. From germline, CDR1 is LNHDA and CDR2 SQIVND (reference sequence). DNA of the CDR3: TGTGCCAGTATGGTGGGAGGCTCCCACAATGAGCAGTTCTTC. Its translation is CASMVGGSHNEQFF.

The chain employs TRBV5-1 and TRBJ1-4, with TRBD1 as a possible D gene (5 bases). The V end was cut by 4 bases, the J end by 8 bases, with 15 bases between. The germline gives CDR1 SGHRS, CDR2 YFSETQ. The CDR3 length is 14 residues. The chain's CDR3 is CASSPGTEGEKLFF. As DNA, the CDR3 is TGCGCCAGCAGCCCGGGGACGGAAGGGGAAAAACTGTTTTTT.

The genes are TRBV19 and TRBJ2-2, with 7 positions matching TRBD2. This CDR3 has 12 residues. Looked up from germline, CDR1 is LNHDA and CDR2 is SQIVND (reference sequence). The V and J ends lost 8 bases and 7 bases, in that order; junction bases with no gene match: 4. The CDR3 DNA reads as TGTGCCAGTTGGGGGGGATACGGGGAGCTGTTTTTT. Translation gives CASWGGYGELFF.

This sequence joins TRBV7-6 and TRBJ2-2; 7 bases are shared with TRBD2. With V trimmed by 4 bases and J by 6 bases, 11 bases remained unmatched. The CDR3 is made up of 16 amino acids. Germline CDR1 and CDR2: SGHVS and FNYEAQ. The chain's CDR3 is CASSSLGREFAGELFF. The DNA of the CDR3 is TGTGCCAGCAGCTCCCTCGGGCGGGAGTTCGCCGGGGAGCTGTTTTTT.

V usage is TRBV27 and J usage is TRBJ2-7, with 7 bases that match TRBD2. The CDR3 contains 14 residues. Losses at the gene ends were 4 bases for V and 2 bases for J; bases not matched to a gene: 5. Germline V lookup: CDR1 MNHEY, CDR2 SMNVEV (reference sequence). The CDR3 is CASSSPGLPYEQYF. CDR3 nucleotide sequence: TGTGCCAGCAGTTCACCGGGACTACCCTACGAGCAGTACTTC.

The rearrangement joins TRBV4-1 to TRBJ2-3; D unclear. Germline V CDR1 and CDR2: MGHRA, YSYEKL. Trimming pared 2 bases from V and 6 bases from J, leaving 9 bases between. CDR3 length: 13 residues. Written as DNA, the CDR3 is TGCGCCAGCAGCCAAAAATCTGGGGATACGCAGTATTTT. It yields the protein CASSQKSGDTQYF.

V usage is TRBV4-2 and J usage is TRBJ2-3, with 14 bases fitting TRBD2. The germline V gene encodes CDR1 LGHNA and CDR2 YNFKEQ. The CDR3 contains 18 residues. Trimming at V came to 1 base and at J to 2 bases, leaving 5 bases not matched to a gene. The CDR3, as DNA: TGTGCCAGCAGCCAAGGACTAGCGGGAGGGATTAACACAGATACGCAGTATTTT. It specifies CASSQGLAGGINTDTQYF.

The V gene is TRBV18, the J gene TRBJ2-1; D perhaps matches TRBD1 (5 bases). Trimming stripped 6 bases from V and 10 bases from J, with 13 bases between. The CDR3 length is 12 residues. Germline CDR1 reads KGHSH; CDR2 reads LQKENI. The CDR3 DNA follows: TGTGCCAGCTCCCTCTCGTGGGGCGAGCAGTTCTTC. Amino acid sequence: CASSLSWGEQFF.

J is TRBJ2-5 and V is TRBV2; the D is unclear. V was trimmed by 11 bases and J by 1 base, leaving 5 bases between them. The germline gives CDR1 SNHLY, CDR2 FYNNEI. The CDR3 runs to 10 residues. CDR3 amino acids: CASGQETQYF. DNA of the CDR3: TGTGCCTCCGGCCAAGAGACCCAGTACTTC.

This clone was seen only a few times. V is TRBV19 and J is TRBJ1-5; D gene unclear. This CDR3 spans 16 amino acids. Germline assignment: CDR1 LNHDA and CDR2 SQIVND (reference sequence). Trimming removed 3 bases at V and 2 bases at J, with 14 bases between. The CDR3 nucleotides are TGTGCCAGTAGTATCTTAGGAGGAGTTGGCAATCAGCCCCAGCATTTT. This encodes CASSILGGVGNQPQHF.

The rearrangement links TRBV5-1 to TRBJ1-5, with a tentative D call TRBD1 (5 bases). Trimming removed 4 bases from V and 4 bases from J, with 12 bases in between. The CDR3 is 14 amino acids. Germline CDR1 SGHRS, CDR2 YFSETQ. CDR3 loop: CASSLEGTNQPQHF. CDR3 sequence (DNA): TGCGCCAGCAGCCTGGAAGGGACGAATCAGCCCCAGCATTTT.

This chain joins TRBV10-3 and TRBJ1-5, with D perhaps TRBD1 (6 bases). The CDR3 totals 15 residues. Trimming removed 7 bases at V and 0 bases at J, with 13 bases between. CDR1 and CDR2 from the germline V gene are ENHRY and SYGVKD. As DNA, the CDR3 is TGTGCCATCAAGGAACAGGGCGATAGCAATCAGCCCCAGCATTTT. This sequence encodes CAIKEQGDSNQPQHF.

The rearrangement uses TRBV15 and TRBJ1-1; TRBD1 agrees at 7 bases. The CDR3 covers 16 residues. The junction had 6 bases not matched to a gene; V was cut back by 1 base and J by 1 base. The germline V gene encodes CDR1 LNHNV and CDR2 YYDKDF (reference sequence). In DNA, the CDR3 is TGTGCCACCAGCAGAGGGGAGGGACAGACGAACACTGAAGCTTTCTTT. It yields the protein CATSRGEGQTNTEAFF.

The J gene is TRBJ1-2, the V gene TRBV19; 8 nucleotides agree with TRBD1. Germline V gene sequence: CDR1 LNHDA, CDR2 SQIVND (reference sequence). The CDR3 is 18 residues long. The junction had 20 bases not matched to a gene; V was cut back by 7 bases and J by 4 bases. CDR3 DNA sequence: TGTGCCAGTACCCTGGATGGAGGACAGGGTGAGGGTGGCTATGGCTACACCTTC. Its protein is CASTLDGGQGEGGYGYTF.

The rearrangement uses TRBV18 and TRBJ2-5; the D gene is possibly TRBD2 (6 bases). Trimming removed 2 bases from V and 5 bases from J, with 12 bases in between. Germline CDR1 reads KGHSH; CDR2 reads LQKENI. The CDR3 sequence is 14 residues long. The CDR3 sequence: CASSPDGGLETQYF. CDR3 nucleotide sequence: TGTGCCAGCTCACCAGACGGGGGATTGGAGACCCAGTACTTC.

This clone was counted only a few times. The chain combines TRBV25-1 with TRBJ2-4; no clear D gene. The V gene lost 0 bases and the J gene lost 3 bases, with 9 bases spanning the gap. This CDR3 region has 15 residues. CDR1 is MGHDK and CDR2 is SYGVNS in the germline V gene. CDR3 sequence (DNA): TGTGCCAGCAGTGAATACGGTGGCGGCAAAAACATTCAGTACTTC. This sequence encodes CASSEYGGGKNIQYF.

The chain recombines TRBV10-1 with TRBJ2-5; 8 nucleotides agree with TRBD2. The ends lost 3 bases at V and 1 base at J; junction bases unmatched: 7. The CDR3 extends over 16 amino acids. Germline V gene lookup returns CDR1 WNHNN and CDR2 SYGVQD (reference sequence). The CDR3 DNA is TGCGCCAGCAGTGATCCCTGGGCGGGGGGCCAAGAGACCCAGTACTTC. This encodes CASSDPWAGGQETQYF.